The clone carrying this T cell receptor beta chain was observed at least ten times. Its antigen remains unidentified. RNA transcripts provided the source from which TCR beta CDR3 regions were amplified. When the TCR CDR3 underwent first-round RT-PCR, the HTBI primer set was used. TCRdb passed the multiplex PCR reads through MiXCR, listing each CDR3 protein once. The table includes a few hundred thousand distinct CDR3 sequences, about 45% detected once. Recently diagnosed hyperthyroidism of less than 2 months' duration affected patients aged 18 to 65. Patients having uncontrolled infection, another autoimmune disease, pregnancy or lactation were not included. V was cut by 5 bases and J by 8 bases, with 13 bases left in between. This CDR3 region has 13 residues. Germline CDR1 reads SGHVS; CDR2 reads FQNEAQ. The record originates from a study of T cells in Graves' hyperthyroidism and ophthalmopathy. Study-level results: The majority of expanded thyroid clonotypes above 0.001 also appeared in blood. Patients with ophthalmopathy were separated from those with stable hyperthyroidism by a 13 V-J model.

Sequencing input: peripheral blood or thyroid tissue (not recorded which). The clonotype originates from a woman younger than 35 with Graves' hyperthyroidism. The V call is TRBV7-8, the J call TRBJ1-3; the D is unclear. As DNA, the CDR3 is TGTGCCAGCAGCAAGGACCGTGAGCACACCATATATTTT. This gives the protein CASSKDREHTIYF.